The T cell receptor beta chain described here comes from a study of shared clonotypes between healthy human individuals (dated by TCRdb to 2018 to 2021). Context from the whole study: A couple of women and three men aged 18 to 49 years were included in the cohort. For each donor, CD4 naive and CD4 memory were each run on three plates, CD8 naive on two plates, and CD8 memory on one plate. Blood TCR repertoires of about five healthy adults were deeply sequenced to estimate repertoire size and the extent of clonotype sharing between individuals. To increase sequencing depth and limit assay-specific biases, TCR repertoire library preparation and sequencing were carried out by different laboratories using diverse techniques. Per donor, leukapheresis produced somewhere between about 0.94 and 10 billion PBMCs.

Using the deep immunoSEQ assay, TCR CDR3 regions were amplified from genomic DNA by multiplex PCR. For each cell subset, the extracted genomic DNA was distributed evenly across all wells of several immunoSEQ 96-well plates, and each plate served as one replicate. For sorted subsets, each replicate PCR was loaded with 200 ng genomic DNA, equivalent to about 30,000 T cell genomes. The purified libraries were quantified using a Qubit 3.0 fluorometer, sized with a Bioanalyzer 2100, and then quantified again using the KAPA Library Quantification kit. Every immunoSEQ 96-well plate was sequenced on a dedicated single-read 150-cycle Illumina NextSeq 550 flow cell. The authors' analysis ran thus. Because the immunoSEQ output held only junctional sequences and lacked quality scores, the filtering could not match the filtering applied to full-length reads. To assign V/J genes and CDR3, sequences were annotated using PyIR, a Python wrapper for IgBLAST v1.9, with IMGT germline references. Reads were filtered out if the reads had weak V/J assignments (E-value above 1e-6), no CDR3, stop codons, out-of-frame junctions, or ambiguous translated residues. V3J clonotypes were defined by identical inferred V gene, J gene, and CDR3 amino acid sequence. To compute the percentage overlap between repertoires, the number of shared unique clonotypes was divided by the size of the smaller repertoire. Three approaches were used to assess repertoire richness: RTK rarefaction, the Chao1 estimator, and Recon v2.1 estimates of unobserved clonotypes. OLGA was used to compute generation probabilities for all TCRbeta clonotypes that the gDNA method yielded from a few donors. Entries here come from immuneACCESS through TCRdb and include only in-frame sequences with V and J called. Some clones fail to appear in such tables; in the studies checked, an unresolved V gene covers under half of the shortfall, and the cause of the remainder is unknown. For V, J and clone size, that table is used; D and trimming come from the DNA. For this sample the table gives some 2.1 million clones, of which 85% to 95% were detected only once. The ten largest clones capture around 1.7% of the sample.

Comment on this clone: No antigen is known for it. There are no base qualities to consult, and no much larger clone falls within one base.

Sequences GTSNPN (CDR1) and SVGIG (CDR2) are obtained from the germline V gene (reference sequence). From the cysteine through the phenylalanine, the CDR3 covers 14 amino acids. The read is trimmed to its CDR3 DNA, 42 bases read in frame from base 1. General findings and caveats noted by the study authors: Compared with non-shared clonotypes, clonotypes shared by all four sorted-subset donors had higher generation probabilities. Based on pairwise subsampling, the degree of clonotype sharing among donors was expected to be affected by sequencing depth. Sharing across a few donors was observed for about 5% of naive CD4, around 3.5% of naive CD8, over 2% of memory CD4, and around 0.4% of memory CD8 clonotypes. Rarefaction of sorted-subset datasets indicated incomplete sequencing despite the large sequencing depth. Sampling was restricted to blood, and TCR repertoires in tissue are likely to differ from TCR repertoires in blood. Because the study included a small number of donors, the genetic and exposure-history diversity represented was limited. Estimated clonotype richness was generally larger for naive than for memory subsets.

CD8 naive samples consisted of CD45RO-negative cells that were positively selected for CCR7, yielding a CD45RA+CCR7+ population without TemRA cells. Donors were healthy HIV-negative adults with no recently reported acute infections or vaccinations. All donors were Caucasian adults living in Nashville, Tennessee, USA. After blood collection by leukapheresis, PBMCs were isolated using Ficoll-Histopaque density gradient centrifugation and then cryopreserved in the vapor phase of liquid nitrogen. Analytical flow cytometry was used to check the purity and quantity of every magnetically sorted T cell population. Genomic DNA was isolated from every sorted fraction and measured by UV absorbance on a Nanodrop 2000c.

Sequencing input: naive CD8+ T cells from PBMCs. The cell subset or site label, read with the paper, signifies: CD45RA+CCR7+. The rearranged chain carries TRBV30 and TRBJ2-5; matching of 6 bases hints at TRBD1 as the D gene. The DNA end is more similar to TRBJ2-7, so the J call may be wrong. The TCR was taken from a young man in good health. Some clones in this sample may be carry-over from other donors' samples. The CDR3 reads as follows: CAWDYGQGSYEQYF. The DNA sequence is as follows: TGTGCCTGGGATTATGGGCAGGGGAGCTACGAGCAGTACTTC.